These T cell receptor beta chains were read from a single sample in a study of neoadjuvant anti-PD-1 for oral cavity cancer. This table comes from immunoSEQ multiplex PCR, and its TCRdb copy is limited to in-frame clones, with some not included. The repertoire holds 11,000 to 15,000 clones, 60% to 80% seen once, with 2% to 3% in the top ten. This specimen was PBMCs, taken after nivolumab (anti-PD-1) treatment. The receptors shown here come from a person between 40 and 85 years old with oral cavity squamous cell carcinoma. Each CDR3 is given with its conserved first and last residue. The D gene is left open where the match is weak. The size field is filled for only some rows; it gives once, few, many or a size class.

>TRBV5-6|TRBJ2-7|.|.
CASSLGAGLTYEQYF
TGTGCCAGCAGCTTGGGGGCAGGGTTGACTTACGAGCAGTACTTC
>TRBV9|TRBJ1-2|.|.
CASSASQGTYYGYTF
TGTGCCAGCAGCGCCTCCCAGGGGACCTACTATGGCTACACCTTC
>TRBV19|TRBJ1-4|.|TRBD1
CASSAGTGDEKLFF
TGTGCCAGTAGCGCCGGGACAGGGGATGAAAAACTGTTTTTT
>TRBV6-1|TRBJ2-7|.|.
CASSELDSSSYEQYF
TGTGCCAGCAGTGAACTAGACAGTAGCTCCTACGAGCAGTACTTC
>TRBV5-5|TRBJ1-1|.|.
CASSWGGGTEAFF
TGTGCCAGCAGCTGGGGAGGGGGCACTGAAGCTTTCTTT
>TRBV28|TRBJ2-7|.|.
CASTPGGQGTYEQYF
TGTGCCAGCACCCCGGGTGGGCAGGGTACCTACGAGCAGTACTTC
>TRBV5-1|TRBJ2-7|.|TRBD1
CASSLLTAGTADYEQYF
TGCGCCAGCAGCTTGCTAACAGCCGGGACAGCCGACTACGAGCAGTACTTC
>TRBV30|TRBJ1-5|.|.
CAWSTVGAGQPQHF
TGTGCCTGGAGTACGGTAGGTGCGGGTCAGCCCCAGCATTTT
>TRBV6-1|TRBJ2-1|.|TRBD2
CASSEVVVGLVGAGSYNEQFF
TGTGCCAGCAGTGAAGTCGTTGTGGGACTAGTGGGCGCCGGGTCCTACAATGAGCAGTTCTTC
>TRBV10-2|TRBJ1-2|.|TRBD1
CASSPGQGDYGYTF
TGCGCCAGCAGCCCGGGACAGGGTGACTATGGCTACACCTTC
>TRBV28|TRBJ2-5|once|TRBD1
CASSGGQHQETQYF
TGTGCCAGCAGTGGGGGACAGCACCAAGAGACCCAGTACTTC
>TRBV7-9|TRBJ2-7|.|.
CASSPPWVPLGEEQYF
TGTGCCAGCAGCCCTCCCTGGGTGCCTCTAGGTGAGGAGCAGTACTTC
>TRBV25-1|TRBJ2-7|.|.
CASSAETRSYQYF
TGTGCCAGCAGTGCCGAAACCAGGAGTTACCAGTACTTC
>TRBV19|TRBJ2-7|.|.
CASSMRLWGASNEQYF
TGTGCCAGTAGTATGAGGTTGTGGGGCGCGTCCAACGAGCAGTACTTC
>TRBV10-1|TRBJ1-2|few|TRBD1
CASSDGTEAGGYTF
TGCGCCAGCAGTGACGGGACAGAGGCTGGGGGCTACACCTTC
>TRBV19|TRBJ2-5|.|TRBD1
CASSLNTGGETQYF
TGTGCCAGTAGCCTAAACACAGGGGGGGAGACCCAGTACTTC
>TRBV27|TRBJ2-5|.|.
CASSHGQETQYF
TGTGCCAGCAGTCATGGACAAGAGACCCAGTACTTC
>TRBV7-3|TRBJ1-1|.|TRBD1
CASSRGRPGGSEAFF
TGTGCCAGCAGCAGGGGGCGGCCAGGGGGCTCTGAAGCTTTCTTT
>TRBV6-1|TRBJ2-1|.|TRBD2
CASSVSGGRHNEQFF
TGTGCCAGCTCCGTTAGCGGGGGCCGCCACAATGAGCAGTTCTTC
>TRBV10-3|TRBJ2-2|.|TRBD2
CATTGGGMRMVSGELFF
TGTGCCACCACGGGGGGGGGAATGCGTATGGTGTCCGGGGAGCTGTTTTTT
>TRBV11-2|TRBJ1-3|.|TRBD1
CASSSTNRGGNTIYF
TGTGCCAGCAGCTCAACGAACAGGGGTGGAAACACCATATATTTT
>TRBV11-2|TRBJ1-3|.|.
CASSGGRTIYF
TGTGCCAGCAGCGGGGGTAGGACCATATATTTT
>TRBV5-6|TRBJ2-5|.|.
CASSLTGGDFETQYF
TGTGCCAGCAGCTTGACGGGGGGCGATTTCGAGACCCAGTACTTC
>TRBV19|TRBJ1-5|.|TRBD1
CASSRFGVGTGSNQPQHF
TGTGCCAGTAGTCGGTTTGGGGTAGGGACAGGGAGCAATCAGCCCCAGCATTTT
>TRBV7-9|TRBJ2-7|.|.
CASSLSFISYEQYF
TGTGCCAGCAGCTTGAGTTTCATCTCCTACGAGCAGTACTTC
>TRBV7-2|TRBJ2-1|.|.
CASSQSAYNEQFF
TGTGCCAGCAGCCAAAGCGCCTACAATGAGCAGTTCTTC
>TRBV10-2|TRBJ2-5|once|TRBD1
CASRVGQGVQETQYF
TGCGCCAGCAGAGTGGGACAGGGGGTCCAAGAGACCCAGTACTTC
>TRBV7-3|TRBJ2-7|.|TRBD1
CASSLSAGGDEQYF
TGTGCCAGCAGCTTAAGCGCAGGGGGCGACGAGCAGTACTTC
>TRBV27|TRBJ1-6|.|.
CASRGWTQNSPLHF
TGTGCCAGCAGGGGGTGGACACAAAATTCACCCCTCCACTTT
>TRBV29-1|TRBJ1-4|.|.
CSVVGWEGTTTNEKLFF
TGCAGCGTAGTTGGGTGGGAGGGGACTACAACTAATGAAAAACTGTTTTTT
>TRBV5-5|TRBJ1-2|.|.
CASSLAANYGYTF
TGTGCCAGCAGCTTGGCGGCGAACTATGGCTACACCTTC
>TRBV5-1|TRBJ1-4|.|TRBD1
CASSLGYRGPNEKLFF
TGCGCCAGCAGCTTGGGGTACAGGGGACCTAATGAAAAACTGTTTTTT
>TRBV11-2|TRBJ2-7|.|.
CASSLRSGRLLSYEQYF
TGTGCCAGCAGCTTAAGGTCAGGGAGACTACTCTCCTACGAGCAGTACTTC
>TRBV29-1|TRBJ2-7|.|.
CSVELTGSSYEQYF
TGCAGCGTTGAACTTACGGGGAGCTCCTACGAGCAGTACTTC
>TRBV30|TRBJ2-7|.|.
CAWSVRSSGGEQYF
TGTGCCTGGAGTGTACGTAGTAGCGGAGGCGAGCAGTACTTC
>TRBV19|TRBJ1-5|.|TRBD1
CASRQQGYQPQHF
TGTGCCAGTAGGCAACAGGGGTATCAGCCCCAGCATTTT
>TRBV6-4|TRBJ2-3|.|.
CASSEVAGRADTQYF
TGTGCCAGCAGTGAAGTCGCGGGACGGGCAGATACGCAGTATTTT
>TRBV6-1|TRBJ2-1|.|TRBD1
CASRGGQGIEQFF
TGTGCCAGCAGGGGGGGACAGGGGATTGAGCAGTTCTTC
>TRBV15|TRBJ1-5|few|.
CATSRGKGVGNQPQHF
TGTGCCACCAGCAGAGGAAAAGGGGTAGGCAATCAGCCCCAGCATTTT
>TRBV5-8|TRBJ2-2|few|TRBD1
CASSLLEGADTGELFF
TGTGCCAGCAGCTTGTTAGAGGGGGCGGACACCGGGGAGCTGTTTTTT
>TRBV27|TRBJ1-1|.|.
CASSLGQRVEAFF
TGTGCCAGCAGTTTAGGGCAGAGGGTAGAAGCTTTCTTT
>TRBV7-9|TRBJ1-2|.|.
CASSKGSGRGPANYGYTF
TGTGCCAGCAGCAAAGGAAGCGGCAGGGGACCAGCTAACTATGGCTACACCTTC
>TRBV6-5|TRBJ2-7|.|.
CASSYADPLSNEQYF
TGTGCCAGCAGTTACGCAGATCCTTTGTCGAACGAGCAGTACTTC
>TRBV7-3|TRBJ2-7|.|TRBD1
CAQRVGGTQWDYEQYF
TGTGCCCAAAGAGTAGGGGGCACGCAATGGGACTACGAGCAGTACTTC
>TRBV7-9|TRBJ2-7|.|TRBD2
CASSLGGGYEQYF
TGTGCCAGCAGCCTCGGGGGAGGGTACGAGCAGTACTTC
>TRBV4-1|TRBJ2-1|few|.
CASSLRGELLNEQFF
TGCGCCAGCAGCCTCAGAGGGGAGCTGTTAAATGAGCAGTTCTTC
>TRBV27|TRBJ2-7|few|TRBD1
CASSLLLPGTGRHEQYF
TGTGCCAGCAGTTTGCTACTCCCCGGGACAGGGCGCCACGAGCAGTACTTC